Reported below is one T cell receptor (beta chain). The record originates from a study of blood T cell repertoires in COVID-19. Profiling relied on immunoSEQ multiplex PCR, and the TCRdb table lists in-frame clones only, not all of them. Of some 150,000 clones listed, about 88% are singletons. Source material: peripheral blood. The origin of this receptor is a human donor in a cohort sampled during active COVID-19.

The CDR3 loop reads CASSHHRDRGMGNYGYTF. DNA of the CDR3: TGTGCCAGCAGCCACCACCGGGACAGGGGAATGGGTAACTATGGCTACACCTTC. The V and J genes are TRBV14 and TRBJ1-2; 10 bases fit TRBD1. Per the germline V gene, CDR1 is SGHDN and CDR2 is FVKESK. This CDR3 region has 18 residues. J lost 1 base, V lost 3 bases, and 11 bases had no gene match.